This T cell receptor beta chain was sequenced in a study of cytomegalovirus exposure and HLA in healthy donors. Study findings and constraints: The classifier reportedly diagnosed cytomegalovirus status with high specificity and sensitivity. Confirmation in vitro established that a few CMV-associated chains were specific for CMV antigens. Cytomegalovirus association was assigned to approximately 160 TCR beta chains.

Trimming removed 4 bases from V and 1 base from J; junction bases left unmatched: 1. From germline, CDR1 is MNHEY and CDR2 SMNVEV (reference sequence). This CDR3 is built from 13 residues. This clone was counted between two and nine times. What it recognizes is unknown. Some clones are missing from TCRdb's copy, which holds only in-frame ones; the method was immunoSEQ multiplex PCR. The table has about 120,000 clones, nearly 90% seen once. The V call is TRBV27, the J call TRBJ2-7; 7 bases are a match to TRBD2. Specimen: PBMCs. The clonotype comes from a woman under 30 in good health and CMV-seronegative. The CDR3 DNA follows: TGTGCCAGCAGTTCGGGGGGATCCTACGAGCAGTACTTC. Protein product: CASSSGGSYEQYF.